This TCR beta chain emerged from a study of blood T cell repertoires in COVID-19. Background on the study: Acute and convalescent COVID-19 specimens originated in the United States, Italy and Spain. The analysed material was cDNA or gDNA that came from T cells, B-cell-depleted T cells, or PBMCs.

The CDR3 runs to 12 residues. The V end lost 7 bases, the J end lost 1 base, and 7 bases lay between the germline ends. Germline-derived CDR1 and CDR2 are WSHSY and SAAADI. In the original workflow: The authors estimated nucleated cell counts from reference gene primer amplification. Profiling relied on immunoSEQ multiplex PCR, and the TCRdb table lists in-frame clones only, not all of them. V, J and clone size are taken as reported in that table, and D and trimming were inferred from the DNA itself. The sample includes some 140,000 clones, roughly four fifths of them seen just once. This chain links TRBV10-2 with TRBJ1-1; D is unclear. The receptor was derived from a human donor in a cohort sampled during active COVID-19. The material sequenced was peripheral blood. The CDR3 protein is CASTEGNTEAFF. The DNA of the CDR3 is TGCGCCAGCACGGAGGGGAACACTGAAGCTTTCTTT.